This TCR beta chain was profiled in a study of blood T cell repertoires in COVID-19. In the study overall: T cells, B-cell-depleted T cells, or PBMCs provided the cDNA or gDNA that served as material.

Points on this clone: At one end the junction does not follow the germline gene, possibly because of a read error.

Using immunoSEQ multiplex PCR, the repertoire was profiled, and TCRdb retains in-frame clones only, with some absent. The data hold some 300,000 clones, with about 90% observed a single time. In assigning cohorts, the study relied on participant-reported clinical history. This CDR3 contains 12 residues. Germline CDR1 and CDR2: SEHNR and FQNEAQ (reference sequence). The clonotype originates from a woman in her 30s who had recovered from COVID-19. Source material: PBMCs or T cells enriched from blood (not recorded which). V gene TRBV7-9 combines with J gene TRBJ2-7, with a weak D call TRBD2 (5 bases). CDR3 amino acids: CASSPTDAPGDF. In DNA form, the CDR3 reads TGTGCCAGCAGCCCCACCGACGCGCCCGGGGACTTC.